Following are 10 T cell receptor beta chains from one sample sequenced in a study of shared clonotypes between healthy human individuals. Generated by immunoSEQ multiplex PCR, the TCRdb table keeps only in-frame clones and is missing some. The sample shows about 2.4 million clones, just over 90% of them seen only once. Material for sequencing was naive CD4+ T cells sorted from blood. The subset here: CD45RA+ positively selected. All receptors come from a man younger than 30 in good health.

The chain links TRBV18 to TRBJ2-1; D is unresolved. Looked up from germline, CDR1 is KGHSH and CDR2 is LQKENI. V was pared by 6 bases and J by 4 bases, with 13 bases between. The CDR3 covers 14 residues. CDR3 nucleotide sequence: TGTGCCAGCTCCCGCGATTACATATACAATGAGCAGTTCTTC. Translation gives CASSRDYIYNEQFF.

The chain employs TRBV9 and TRBJ1-2; 7 bases are a match to TRBD1. Germline V gene sequence: CDR1 SGDLS, CDR2 YYNGEE. V lost 0 bases, J lost 3 bases, and 5 bases stayed unmatched. CDR3 length equals 15 residues. The CDR3 region has the DNA TGTGCCAGCAGCGTAGATGACAGGGCGGACTATGGCTACACCTTC. Amino acids: CASSVDDRADYGYTF.

The V gene is TRBV5-4, the J gene TRBJ2-5; D unresolved. The V gene lost 3 bases and the J gene lost 5 bases, with 14 bases spanning the gap. CDR3 length: 14 residues. Germline values: CDR1 SGHNT, CDR2 YYREEE (reference sequence). CDR3 DNA: TGTGCCAGCAGCTCCGGTCTCCTTAGGGAGACCCAGTACTTC. Residues: CASSSGLLRETQYF.

This chain links TRBV7-8 with TRBJ2-2, with 15 bases matching TRBD2. V was pared by 4 bases and J by 8 bases, with 11 bases of the junction left unmatched. This CDR3 is built from 18 residues. The germline V gene encodes CDR1 SGHVS and CDR2 FQNEAQ. CDR3: CASSSQTGLAGGWGELFF. The DNA for the CDR3 is TGTGCCAGCAGCTCCCAAACCGGACTAGCGGGAGGGTGGGGGGAGCTGTTTTTT.

V is TRBV19 and J is TRBJ2-4, with D uncertain. Germline-derived CDR1 and CDR2 are LNHDA and SQIVND (reference sequence). V was trimmed by 2 bases and J by 0 bases, leaving 8 bases between them. This CDR3 region has 15 residues. The CDR3 DNA reads TGTGCCAGTAGTATACAGTATTCAGCCAAAAACATTCAGTACTTC. It is translated as CASSIQYSAKNIQYF.

This clone was observed a single time. This chain connects TRBV5-1 to TRBJ2-3; TRBD2 agrees at 9 bases. The CDR3 covers 13 residues. V lost 7 bases and J lost 4; bases outside the gene matches: 4. Germline CDR1 SGHRS, CDR2 YFSETQ. CDR3 protein: CASCAGGADTQYF. DNA for the CDR3: TGCGCCAGCTGTGCGGGAGGGGCAGATACGCAGTATTTT.

A remark on this clone: Other nucleotide sequences in the sample specify the same CDR3. This chain links TRBV28 with TRBJ1-1; perhaps TRBD1 as D (5 bases). V was clipped by 2 bases and J by 2 bases, with 6 bases between them. Per the germline V gene, CDR1 is MDHEN and CDR2 is SYDVKM. This CDR3 region has 13 residues. The CDR3 DNA follows: TGTGCCAGCAGTTTAACAGGTAACACTGAAGCTTTCTTT. Amino acids: CASSLTGNTEAFF.

The rearrangement joins TRBV19 to TRBJ1-6; 10 positions agree with TRBD1. This CDR3 spans 15 amino acids. CDR1 and CDR2 from the germline V gene are LNHDA and SQIVND (reference sequence). V lost 7 bases to trimming and J lost 3 bases; unmatched junction nucleotides: 3. The CDR3 DNA sequence: TGTGCCAGTATTTGGACAGGGGGCTATAATTCACCCCTCCACTTT. Translating it yields CASIWTGGYNSPLHF.

This clone was counted a single time. The rearrangement joins TRBV6-1 to TRBJ2-7, with D possibly TRBD2 on 6 matching bases. The germline V and J ends were trimmed by 2 bases and 12 bases, with 11 bases remaining between them. Germline assignment: CDR1 MNHNS and CDR2 SASEGT. CDR3 size: 11 residues. CDR3 nucleotide sequence: TGTGCCAGCAGTGAAACTTCGGAGGGGTACTTC. Its protein is CASSETSEGYF.

CDR3 residues: CASSENPTPQETQYF. The CDR3, as DNA: TGTGCCAGCAGCGAGAACCCCACCCCCCAGGAGACCCAGTACTTC. The chain links TRBV9 to TRBJ2-5; D remains ambiguous. In germline, CDR1 is SGDLS, CDR2 YYNGEE. CDR3 size: 15 residues. Between the trimmed V and J ends, which lost 3 bases and 5 bases, there was a span of 17 bases.